This T cell receptor (beta chain) comes out of a study of blood T cell repertoires in COVID-19. Overall study: Sample material is recorded as cDNA or gDNA derived from T cells, B-cell-depleted T cells, or PBMCs.

Repertoires were generated with immunoSEQ multiplex PCR, while TCRdb's copy carries only in-frame clones and drops some. There are about 250,000 clones in the sample; roughly 85% occur only once, and approximately 5% lies in the top ten. This CDR3 spans 11 amino acids. CDR1 is SGHAT and CDR2 is FQDESV in the germline V gene (reference sequence). The V gene lost 4 bases and the J gene lost 5 bases, with 5 bases spanning the gap. The origin of this receptor is a man aged 45-60 years with COVID-19, enrolled during active disease. The V gene is TRBV11-1, the J gene TRBJ2-5; no clear D gene. Sequenced sample: peripheral blood. CDR3 sequence reads: CASSSVETQYF. The CDR3 DNA follows: TGTGCCAGCAGCTCAGTGGAGACCCAGTACTTC.